These T cell receptor beta chains were read from a single sample in a study of regulatory T cells in long-lasting Graves disease. A single record per CDR3 protein comes from TCRdb applying MiXCR to the multiplex PCR reads. Among approximately 400,000 distinct CDR3 sequences listed, about an eighth were seen once. Separately, the same data were catalogued under a study of T cells in Graves' hyperthyroidism and ophthalmopathy.

The material sequenced was peripheral blood mononuclear cells (PBMCs), taken at new diagnosis, from a patient treated with antithyroid drugs. Receptors were obtained from a woman aged 18-29 years with Graves disease. Each CDR3 is given with its conserved first and last residue. The D gene is left open where the match is weak. Clone size is given for some rows only: seen once, a few or many times, or a class if the clone is expanded.

>TRBV28|12|.|many|TRBJ2-5
TGTGCCAGCCAAATTATCTACGCGCTCTCGTACTTC
CASQIIYALSYF
>TRBV29-1|12|TRBD1|many|TRBJ1-1
TGCAGCGTTGGACAGGGCGGAGGAGAAGCTTTCTTT
CSVGQGGGEAFF
>TRBV10-3|16|TRBD2|many|TRBJ2-1
TGTGCCATCAGTGAGTCCTTAGCGGGAGGGCCGAATGAGCAGTTCTTC
CAISESLAGGPNEQFF
>TRBV4-1|18|TRBD2|many|TRBJ2-1
TGCGCCAGCAGCCAAGAGTTATGGGCGGGAGGGCCTGGATATGAGCAGTTCTTC
CASSQELWAGGPGYEQFF
>TRBV4-1|15|.|many|TRBJ2-3
TGCGCCAGCAGCCAACTACAGGGAAAGGCAGATACGCAGTATTTT
CASSQLQGKADTQYF
>TRBV6-1|13|TRBD1|few|TRBJ1-3
TGTGCCAGCAGAAAAACCAGGGGGGACACCATATATTTT
CASRKTRGDTIYF
>TRBV6-5|16|.|.|TRBJ2-1
TGTGCCAGCAGTTACTCGTACGTAGGAGGGCGCGGTGAGCAGTTCTTC
CASSYSYVGGRGEQFF
>TRBV4-3|16|TRBD2|.|TRBJ2-2
TGCGCCAGCAGCCAGGGACTAGCGGGAAACACCGGGGAGCTGTTTTTT
CASSQGLAGNTGELFF
>TRBV27|16|TRBD2|.|TRBJ2-3
TGTGCCAGCAGTTTAGGGATAGCGGGGGCCACAGATACGCAGTATTTT
CASSLGIAGATDTQYF
>TRBV11-3|12|.|many|TRBJ2-2
TGTGCCAGCAGCCTGAACACCGGGGAGCTGTTTTTT
CASSLNTGELFF
>TRBV20-1|14|.|few|TRBJ2-3
TGCAGTGTGTCCGCTGGCGGCTACACAGATACGCAGTATTTT
CSVSAGGYTDTQYF
>TRBV4-1|14|.|many|TRBJ2-4
TGCGCCAGCAGCCAAGAAGGAGGGGGAAGTTTACGGTTCTTC
CASSQEGGGSLRFF
>TRBV12-3/TRBV12-4|14|.|many|TRBJ2-4
TGTGCCAGCAGTTCTCACATAGCCAAAAACATTCAGTACTTC
CASSSHIAKNIQYF
>TRBV7-2|15|.|.|TRBJ1-2
TGTGCCAGCAGCTTAGGGGGCGTGACGGGGAATGGCTACACCTTC
CASSLGGVTGNGYTF
>TRBV20-1|13|.|many|TRBJ2-1
TGCAGTGCTAGTCAGCGGAATTACAATGAGCAGTTCTTC
CSASQRNYNEQFF
>TRBV5-1|15|.|.|TRBJ2-3
TGCGCCAGCAGCGTAGACTTATATAGCACAGATACGCAGTATTTT
CASSVDLYSTDTQYF
>TRBV4-3|16|TRBD2|many|TRBJ2-3
TGCGCCAGCAGCCATGGACTAGCGGGGAGCTCAGATACGCAGTATTTT
CASSHGLAGSSDTQYF
>TRBV12-3/TRBV12-4|15|.|many|TRBJ2-5
TGTGCCAGCAGTTTAACATCCCTACCCCAAGAGACCCAGTACTTC
CASSLTSLPQETQYF
>TRBV20-1|13|TRBD2|many|TRBJ2-3
TGCAGTGCAAGACCGGGACTAGCGGGCCAGGGGGGTTTT
CSARPGLAGQGGF
>TRBV6-2/TRBV6-3|15|.|many|TRBJ2-7
TGTGCCAGCACCCCCCTCGAGGGCCGGCCTTACGAGCAGTACTTC
CASTPLEGRPYEQYF
>TRBV25-1|14|.|few|TRBJ1-1
TGTGCCAGCAGTGAATATAGAAGAGGAGAGGAAGCTTTCTTT
CASSEYRRGEEAFF
>TRBV5-4|19|.|.|TRBJ2-4
TGTGCCAGCAGCCCCTGGGGTCAGATGGCGGACCTAGCCAAAAACATTCAGTACTTC
CASSPWGQMADLAKNIQYF
>TRBV12-3/TRBV12-4|16|TRBD1|many|TRBJ1-4
TGTGCCAGCAGTTCTCGGCAGGGGGCGGTTAATGAAAAACTGTTTTTT
CASSSRQGAVNEKLFF
>TRBV24-1|13|.|many|TRBJ2-2
TGTGCCACCAGTGGTCAGAACACCGGGGAGCTGTTTTTT
CATSGQNTGELFF
>TRBV20-1|12|.|many|TRBJ2-3
TGCAGTGGTCACCGCGAGGGAGATACGCAGTATTTT
CSGHREGDTQYF
>TRBV15|13|TRBD1|.|TRBJ2-7
TGTGCCACCAGCAGACCCCCGGACAGGGGGCAGTACTTC
CATSRPPDRGQYF
>TRBV5-5|15|TRBD1|.|TRBJ1-2
TGTGCCAGCAGCCCGGGGACAGGGGGCGACTATGGCTACACCTTC
CASSPGTGGDYGYTF
>TRBV19|13|.|.|TRBJ2-3
TGTGCCAGTACGGCGGCTAGCACAGATACGCAGTATTTT
CASTAASTDTQYF
>TRBV7-2|17|TRBD2|many|TRBJ2-3
TGTGCCAGCAGCTTAGGGCTAGCGGGAGGGTTCGCAGATACGCAGTATTTT
CASSLGLAGGFADTQYF
>TRBV6-2/TRBV6-3|21|.|few|TRBJ2-4
TGTGCCAGCAGTTACTCGAATCCAGGGGACGCCCGCCCTCTAGCCAAAAACATTCAGTACTTC
CASSYSNPGDARPLAKNIQYF
>TRBV7-2|15|TRBD2|.|TRBJ2-7
TGTGCCAGCAGCACCCTAGCGGGAGGTAGAGGCGAGCAGTACTTC
CASSTLAGGRGEQYF
>TRBV2|17|TRBD2|many|TRBJ2-1
TGTGCCAGCAGTCTGCGACTAGCGGGAACCACCTACAATGAGCAGTTCTTC
CASSLRLAGTTYNEQFF
>TRBV7-3|15|.|many|TRBJ1-1
TGTGCCAGCAGCCCCCCGCAGGGCCCTCCCAGTAGAGCTTTCTTT
CASSPPQGPPSRAFF
>TRBV10-3|15|.|many|TRBJ2-1
TGTGCCATCAGTGTTGGGGTGGGTAGGGTCAATGAGCAGTTCTTC
CAISVGVGRVNEQFF
>TRBV27|14|.|many|TRBJ1-5
TGTGCCAGCAGTCTTCTTCCTGGGTTTCAGCCCCAGCATTTT
CASSLLPGFQPQHF
>TRBV7-8|14|.|.|TRBJ1-2
TGTGCCAGCAGCTTTGGGGCCGGCTTGTATGGCTACACCTTC
CASSFGAGLYGYTF
>TRBV4-3|14|.|few|TRBJ1-2
TGCGCCAGCAGCCTACAGGGAGGGAGCTCGGGCTACACCTTC
CASSLQGGSSGYTF
>TRBV24-1|16|TRBD1|.|TRBJ2-1
TGTGCCACCAGTGATTTGCCGGGACAGGGTAGAGATGAGCAGTTCTTC
CATSDLPGQGRDEQFF
>TRBV6-5|16|.|many|TRBJ1-3
TGTGCCAGCAGTCAGTCGACGGGATACTCTGGAAACACCATATATTTT
CASSQSTGYSGNTIYF
>TRBV5-4|14|.|.|TRBJ2-1
TGTGCCAGCAGCTTGGAGGCAGGGAGTAATGAGCAGTTCTTC
CASSLEAGSNEQFF
>TRBV10-3|18|TRBD2|many|TRBJ2-1
TGTGCCATCAGTGGGGGGACTAGCGGGGGGCTTTCCTACAATGAGCAGTTCTTC
CAISGGTSGGLSYNEQFF
>TRBV28|16|TRBD2|.|TRBJ2-7
TGTGCCAGCAGTTTAGGGGTGGCTAGCGGGAGTTACGAGCAGTACTTC
CASSLGVASGSYEQYF
>TRBV6-9|15|.|many|TRBJ1-1
TGTGCCAGCAGTTTCCGGACAAGGTCAAACACTGAAGCTTTCTTT
CASSFRTRSNTEAFF
>TRBV7-8|14|.|many|TRBJ2-2
TGTGCCAGCAGCTTCGACAGGAACACCGGGGAGCTGTTTTTT
CASSFDRNTGELFF
>TRBV6-2/TRBV6-3|17|TRBD2|many|TRBJ2-3
TGTGCCAGCAGTTACTCCCTAGCGGGAGGGCAAACAGATACGCAGTATTTT
CASSYSLAGGQTDTQYF
>TRBV19|12|.|many|TRBJ1-5
TGTGCCAGTAGTGACGGACTCTCACCCCAGCATTTT
CASSDGLSPQHF
>TRBV7-2|13|.|few|TRBJ2-5
TGTGCCAGCAGCTCCGGGGCCGGAGAGACCCAGTACTTC
CASSSGAGETQYF
>TRBV7-8|14|TRBD2|.|TRBJ2-2
TGTGCCAGCAGCTTAGGGACTAGCGGGGGCTGGCTGTTTTTT
CASSLGTSGGWLFF
>TRBV7-2|16|TRBD1|many|TRBJ1-2
TGTGCCAGCAGCTTAGTGGGGACAGCCCTTAACTATGGCTACACCTTC
CASSLVGTALNYGYTF
>TRBV15|17|TRBD2|.|TRBJ2-2
TGTGCCACCAGCAGAGCCCTTAGCGGGGGAATGACCGGGGAGCTGTTTTTT
CATSRALSGGMTGELFF
>TRBV11-2|15|TRBD1|many|TRBJ1-1
TGTGCCAGCAGCTTAAGGCAGGGGGCTGGTGGTGAAGCTTTCTTT
CASSLRQGAGGEAFF
>TRBV4-1|15|.|.|TRBJ2-7
TGCGCCAGCAGCCAAGGGAGTAGCGGCTCCTACGAGCAGTACTTC
CASSQGSSGSYEQYF
>TRBV20-1|13|.|few|TRBJ1-1
TGCAGTGCTAACCCCGGGGCAAGCTCTGAAGCTTTCTTT
CSANPGASSEAFF
>TRBV11-3|15|TRBD2|many|TRBJ2-2
TGTGCCAGCAAGAGGACTAGCGGGGGTTCCGGGGAGCTGTTTTTT
CASKRTSGGSGELFF
>TRBV4-1|16|TRBD1|few|TRBJ2-5
TGCGCCAGCAGCCACTCATCTGGGACAGGGGAAGAGACCCAGTACTTC
CASSHSSGTGEETQYF
>TRBV19|13|.|.|TRBJ1-1
TGTGCCAGTACCCCTCAGCTGGGGTCTGAAGCTTTCTTT
CASTPQLGSEAFF
>TRBV15|14|.|many|TRBJ1-1
TGTGCCACCAGCCCCCGGCGAATCGGGACTGAAGCTTTCTTT
CATSPRRIGTEAFF
>TRBV6-2/TRBV6-3|17|.|many|TRBJ1-2
TGTGCCAGCAGTTACTCGGTTTGGCAGCGTTTTAACTATGGCTACACCTTC
CASSYSVWQRFNYGYTF
>TRBV2|13|.|many|TRBJ1-5
TGTGCCAGCACCCCCGTAAGCAATCAGCCCCAGCATTTT
CASTPVSNQPQHF
>TRBV30|13|.|many|TRBJ2-2
TGTGCCTGGAGGGACAGCGGGACCGGGGAGCTGTTTTTT
CAWRDSGTGELFF